What follows are 23 T cell receptor beta chains derived from one specimen sequenced in a study of T cells in Graves' hyperthyroidism and ophthalmopathy. Authors of the study amplified TCR beta CDR3 regions from RNA transcripts. HTBI primers were employed in a first-round RT-PCR of the TCR CDR3. TCRdb re-called the multiplex PCR reads with MiXCR, one entry per CDR3 protein. The sample yields almost 600,000 distinct CDR3 sequences, approximately 15% seen once. The sequenced sample was blood. The receptors were sampled from a woman in her 30s with Graves' hyperthyroidism that later progressed to Graves' ophthalmopathy.

V and J are TRBV12-5 and TRBJ2-6; D gene ambiguous. The CDR3 extends over 15 amino acids. Per the germline V gene, CDR1 is LGHNT and CDR2 is FRNRAP. Trimming pared 4 bases from V and 0 bases from J, leaving 7 bases between. The CDR3 bases are TGTGCTAGTGGTTCAGCAGTCTCTGGGGCCAACGTCCTGACTTTC. Amino acid sequence: CASGSAVSGANVLTF.

This clonotype was counted many times. V and J are TRBV27 and TRBJ1-1; a possible D gene is TRBD1 (6 bases). V shed 6 bases and J shed 5 bases, with 13 bases lying between them. This CDR3 contains 13 residues. CDR1 is MNHEY, CDR2 SMNVEV, per germline (reference sequence). The CDR3 DNA follows: TGTGCCAGCAGGGGGGGCGGATGGACTGAAGCTTTCTTT. Its protein product is CASRGGGWTEAFF.

This clonotype was counted only a few times. The V and J genes are TRBV11-2 and TRBJ2-7, with a tentative D call TRBD2 (5 bases). V was pared by 6 bases and J by 5 bases, with 23 bases between. CDR1 SGHAT and CDR2 FQNNGV come from the germline V gene. The CDR3 runs to 16 residues. Here the CDR3 reads CASRDWKRGPQNEQYF. In DNA, the CDR3 is TGTGCCAGCAGGGACTGGAAGAGAGGGCCTCAGAACGAGCAGTACTTC.

This clonotype was detected ten times or more. V gene TRBV27 combines with J gene TRBJ2-6; no firm D call. This CDR3 has 13 residues. Trimming removed 5 bases from V and 1 base from J, with 3 bases in between. Per germline, CDR1 MNHEY and CDR2 SMNVEV (reference sequence). The CDR3: CASSPSGANVLTF. CDR3 DNA sequence: TGTGCCAGCAGTCCATCTGGGGCCAACGTCCTGACTTTC.

This clonotype came up many times. The V and J genes are TRBV28 and TRBJ2-7; D not certain. Trimming removed 7 bases from V and 0 bases from J, with 13 bases in between. This CDR3 contains 14 residues. Per the germline V gene, CDR1 is MDHEN and CDR2 is SYDVKM. CDR3 sequence (DNA): TGTGCCAGCAATACTCCAGGAAGCTCCTACGAGCAGTACTTC. Translated, it gives CASNTPGSSYEQYF.

The sample holds a few counts of this clonotype. J is TRBJ2-1 and V is TRBV20-1; 8 bases are a match to TRBD2. V gave up 3 bases and J gave up 7 bases; unmatched junction bases: 8. The CDR3 has 14 residues. In germline, CDR1 is DFQATT, CDR2 SNEGSKA (reference sequence). DNA of the CDR3: TGCAGTGCTAGTATAGCGGGGTTAAATAATGAGCAGTTCTTC. It is translated as CSASIAGLNNEQFF.

The V and J genes are TRBV20-1 and TRBJ2-6; 9 bases are a match to TRBD1. Per the germline V gene, CDR1 is DFQATT and CDR2 is SNEGSKA (reference sequence). The V and J ends lost 6 bases and 0 bases, in that order; junction bases with no gene match: 9. The CDR3 runs 17 residues. Here the CDR3 reads CSATSQGASSGANVLTF. The CDR3 bases are TGCAGTGCCACATCACAGGGGGCAAGCTCTGGGGCCAACGTCCTGACTTTC.

This clonotype was seen more than once but under ten times. This chain connects TRBV7-9 to TRBJ2-7; 8 positions agree with TRBD1. Germline V gene sequence: CDR1 SEHNR, CDR2 FQNEAQ (reference sequence). The junction had 7 bases not matched to a gene; V was cut back by 1 base and J by 5 bases. The CDR3 is made up of 15 amino acids. CDR3 DNA: TGTGCCAGCAGCTTAGGGGGGACAGGAGTCGACGAGCAGTACTTC. Protein sequence: CASSLGGTGVDEQYF.

The rearrangement joins TRBV12-3 or TRBV12-4 to TRBJ2-3; 14 nucleotides line up with TRBD2. Trimming cost V 5 bases and J 8 bases; bases outside gene matches: 12. CDR3 size: 17 residues. The chain's CDR3 is CASSEGLAGDVFSTQYF. The CDR3 region has the DNA TGTGCCAGCAGTGAGGGACTAGCGGGGGACGTGTTTAGTACGCAGTATTTT.

As concerns this clonotype: One base away lies a much larger clone, so this may be a sequencing read error. The chain uses TRBV20-1 and TRBJ2-1; TRBD2 is a possible D gene (6 bases). The CDR3 spans 13 residues. In germline, CDR1 is DFQATT, CDR2 SNEGSKA (reference sequence). In DNA, the CDR3 is TGCAGTGCACCGTCTGCTAGCGACAATGAGAAGTTCTTC. The encoded protein is CSAPSASDNEKFF.

The chain joins TRBV12-5 to TRBJ1-6; D gene ambiguous. In germline, CDR1 is LGHNT, CDR2 FRNRAP. This CDR3 has 14 amino acids. V was cut by 1 base and J by 13 bases, with 14 bases left in between. The CDR3 here is CASGLDQRSAPLHF. DNA of the CDR3: TGTGCTAGTGGTTTGGACCAACGGAGCGCGCCCCTCCACTTT.

The table lists this clonotype with many counts. This chain uses TRBV4-1 with TRBJ1-1; D not resolved. Germline V gives CDR1 MGHRA, CDR2 YSYEKL. V lost 4 bases and J 1 base, leaving 19 bases between the germline ends. The CDR3 consists of 17 residues. The CDR3 bases are TGCGCCAGCAGCCGATTAGCCCCGGACGGATCGAACACTGAAGCTTTCTTT. Translated: CASSRLAPDGSNTEAFF.

Ten or more counts support this clonotype. The chain couples TRBV5-1 to TRBJ2-7, with a tentative D call TRBD2 (6 bases). The V end was cut by 4 bases, the J end by 5 bases, with 10 bases between. Looked up from germline, CDR1 is SGHRS and CDR2 is YFSETQ. The CDR3 runs to 12 residues. The CDR3 nucleotides read TGCGCCAGCAGCGGGAGGATGAACGAGCAGTACTTC. Protein: CASSGRMNEQYF.

This clonotype turned up a few times. This may be a read error: a much more frequent sequence differs by one nucleotide. V and J are TRBV12-3 or TRBV12-4 and TRBJ2-2, with TRBD1 as a possible D gene (6 bases). This CDR3 region has 13 residues. The chain's CDR3 is CARSSTGSGELFF. The CDR3 region has the DNA TGTGCCCGCAGTTCCACAGGGAGCGGGGAGCTGTTTTTT.

This clonotype occurred many times. V usage is TRBV4-1 and J usage is TRBJ1-5; no clear D gene. V was shortened by 1 base and J by 6 bases, with 10 bases between the two germline ends. The CDR3 is 14 residues long. Per the germline V gene, CDR1 is MGHRA and CDR2 is YSYEKL. The DNA for the CDR3 is TGCGCCAGCAGCCAAGGAGGAGGGTCTCAGCCCCAGCATTTT. Translating gives CASSQGGGSQPQHF.

This clonotype was picked up one time. One end of the junction varies from germline; a read error may be responsible. CDR3 in DNA: TGTGCCAGCAGTTTTGCAGGCGTCGGTGGCTACAGCTTC. Amino acid sequence: CASSFAGVGGYSF. The chain employs TRBV12-3 or TRBV12-4 and TRBJ1-2, with D hard to call. The CDR3 extends over 13 amino acids.

This clonotype appeared a single time. This may be a read error: a much more frequent sequence differs by one nucleotide. The conserved final phenylalanine or tryptophan is absent from the CDR3, which likely points to a read error. The chain has TRBV7-6 and TRBJ2-5; D gene ambiguous. The CDR3 is made up of 12 amino acids. Trimming left V 3 bases short and J 2 bases short, with 4 bases between. Germline-derived CDR1 and CDR2 are SGHVS and FNYEAQ. The CDR3 loop is CASSLWQETQYV. In DNA, the CDR3 is TGTGCCAGCAGCTTGTGGCAAGAGACCCAGTACGTC.

The chain has TRBV25-1 and TRBJ2-3; 16 nucleotides line up with TRBD2. Trimming at V came to 4 bases and at J to 4 bases, leaving 2 bases not matched to a gene. The CDR3 contains 16 residues. From germline, CDR1 is MGHDK and CDR2 SYGVNS. The CDR3 bases are TGTGCCAGCAGTGCCGGGACTAGCGGGAGGGCAGATACGCAGTATTTT. It specifies CASSAGTSGRADTQYF. The full variable domain, rest sourced from reference TRBV25-1 and TRBJ2-3, is EADIYQTPRYLVIGTGKKITLECSQTMGHDKMYWYQQDPGMELHLIHYSYGVNSTEKGDLSSESTVSRIRTEHFPLTLESARPSHTSQYLCASSAGTSGRADTQYFGPGTRLTVL.

A note on this clonotype: A read error may explain this, as a much larger clone is one base away. The V call is TRBV18, the J call TRBJ1-1, with D unclear. CDR1 is KGHSH and CDR2 is LQKENI in the germline V gene. The germline V and J ends were trimmed by 5 bases and 2 bases, with 9 bases remaining between them. The CDR3 covers 13 residues. The DNA of the CDR3 is TGTGCCAGCTCATCTTACATTAACACTGAAGCTTTCTTT. Its translation: CASSSYINTEAFF.

This clonotype appeared many times. V gene TRBV2 combines with J gene TRBJ1-1; perhaps TRBD1 as D (5 bases). Germline CDR1 SNHLY, CDR2 FYNNEI. Trimming shortened V by 6 bases and J by 3 bases, and 11 bases separated the two germline ends. There are 13 residues in the CDR3. CDR3 sequence: CASRDSRDTEAFF. The CDR3 nucleotides are TGTGCCAGCAGGGATTCCAGGGACACTGAAGCTTTCTTT.

This clonotype has just a few counts. The gene calls are TRBV19 and TRBJ2-4; TRBD1 is a possible D gene (5 bases). The CDR3 extends over 13 amino acids. V lost 3 bases to trimming and J lost 9 bases, with 12 bases between them. From germline, CDR1 is LNHDA and CDR2 SQIVND (reference sequence). CDR3 nucleotides: TGTGCCAGTAGTATGAGACAGAGAGGCATTCAGTACTTC. This codes for CASSMRQRGIQYF.

This clonotype has at least ten counts. The CDR3 DNA follows: TGTGCCAGTAGTGTGGGGACGAACACTGAAGCTTTCTTT. Encoded protein: CASSVGTNTEAFF. J is TRBJ1-1 and V is TRBV19; D is perhaps TRBD1 (5 bases). Trimming took 5 bases from V and 1 from J, leaving 8 bases between them. This CDR3 contains 13 residues. Germline CDR1 reads LNHDA; CDR2 reads SQIVND (reference sequence).

The rearrangement uses TRBV5-1 and TRBJ2-3, with D possibly being TRBD2 (5 bases). CDR1 and CDR2 from the germline V gene are SGHRS and YFSETQ. CDR3 length equals 15 residues. The germline V and J ends were trimmed by 1 base and 0 bases, with 9 bases remaining between them. The CDR3 DNA reads TGCGCCAGCAGCTTGCCGGGAACTAGCACAGATACGCAGTATTTT. Protein product: CASSLPGTSTDTQYF. The whole variable domain, filled in from reference TRBV5-1 and TRBJ2-3, reads KAGVTQTPRYLIKTRGQQVTLSCSPISGHRSVSWYQQTPGQGLQFLFEYFSETQRNKGNFPGRFSGRQFSNSRSEMNVSTLELGDSALYLCASSLPGTSTDTQYFGPGTRLTVL.